The table lists the clone carrying this T cell receptor beta chain with a few counts. The antigen is not known. Germline V gene data show CDR1 as SGHAT and CDR2 as FQNNGV. The CDR3 covers 15 residues. With V trimmed by 0 bases and J by 7 bases, 5 bases remained unmatched. These data belong to a study of post-analysis software for immune sequencing data. Points from the study as a whole: Patients showed TRBV5-6, TRBV5-1 and TRBV20-1 among five TRBV segments more frequent than in controls. For normalized Chao1 diversity, multiple sclerosis patients scored significantly lower than controls did.

Researchers reported that TCR beta cDNA libraries carried unique molecular identifiers. TCRdb re-called the PCR reads through MiXCR, storing one row per CDR3 protein. The sample lists roughly 430,000 distinct CDR3 sequences, 39% occurring once. Sequenced material: blood. The gene calls are TRBV11-2 and TRBJ2-1; 8 bases are a match to TRBD2. This receptor was identified in a girl aged 2 to 10 with multiple sclerosis. The CDR3, as DNA: TGTGCCAGCAGCTTAGAACGGGGGGGCCATAATGAGCAGTTCTTC. Translation: CASSLERGGHNEQFF. The complete variable domain, with remaining parts taken from reference TRBV11-2 and TRBJ2-1, reads EAGVAQSPRYKIIEKRQSVAFWCNPISGHATLYWYQQILGQGPKLLIQFQNNGVVDDSQLPKDRFSAERLKGVDSTLKIQPAKLEDSAVYLCASSLERGGHNEQFFGPGTRLTVL.